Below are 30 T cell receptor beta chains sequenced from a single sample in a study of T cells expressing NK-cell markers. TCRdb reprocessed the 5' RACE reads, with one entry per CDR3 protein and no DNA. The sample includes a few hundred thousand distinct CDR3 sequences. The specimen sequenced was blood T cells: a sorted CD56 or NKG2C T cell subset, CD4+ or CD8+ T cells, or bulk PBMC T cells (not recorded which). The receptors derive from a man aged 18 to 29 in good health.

CDR3 loop: CASSLMLQLTDTQYF. The chain uses TRBV12-3 or TRBV12-4 and TRBJ2-3. The CDR3 totals 15 residues.

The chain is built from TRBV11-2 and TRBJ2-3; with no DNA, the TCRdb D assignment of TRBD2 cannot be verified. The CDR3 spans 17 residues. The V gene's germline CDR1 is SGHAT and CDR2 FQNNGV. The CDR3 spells CASSLGPASGRTDTQYF.

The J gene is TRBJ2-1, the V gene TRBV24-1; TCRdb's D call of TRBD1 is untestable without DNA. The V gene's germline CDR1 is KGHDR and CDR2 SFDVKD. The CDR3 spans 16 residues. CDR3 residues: CATSDFISPGGNEQFF.

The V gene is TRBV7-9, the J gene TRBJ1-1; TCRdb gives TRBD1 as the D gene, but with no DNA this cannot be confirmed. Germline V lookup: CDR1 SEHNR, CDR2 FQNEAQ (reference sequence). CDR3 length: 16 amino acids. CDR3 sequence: CASSLDVGQGVPEAFF.

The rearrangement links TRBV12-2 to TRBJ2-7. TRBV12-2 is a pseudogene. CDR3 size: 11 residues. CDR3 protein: CASRLVTEQYF.

Here the CDR3 reads CASSVVGAHDEQYF. The chain joins TRBV9 to TRBJ2-7. Germline CDR1 is SGDLS and CDR2 is YYNGEE. This CDR3 spans 14 amino acids.

The CDR3 loop is CSAPRGGALLGDTQYF. The rearrangement joins TRBV20-1 to TRBJ2-3; the D call of TRBD1 rests on TCRdb alone, since no DNA is present to check it. This CDR3 has 16 amino acids. Germline V gene data show CDR1 as DFQATT and CDR2 as SNEGSKA (reference sequence).

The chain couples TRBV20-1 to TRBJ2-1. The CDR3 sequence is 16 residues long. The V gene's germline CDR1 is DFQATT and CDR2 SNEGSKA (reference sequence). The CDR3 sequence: CSARDDKASSYNEQFF.

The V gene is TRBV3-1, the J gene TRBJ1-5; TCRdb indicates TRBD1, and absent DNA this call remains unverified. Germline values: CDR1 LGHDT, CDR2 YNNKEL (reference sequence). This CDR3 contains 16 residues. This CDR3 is CASGTGTRYSNQPQHF.

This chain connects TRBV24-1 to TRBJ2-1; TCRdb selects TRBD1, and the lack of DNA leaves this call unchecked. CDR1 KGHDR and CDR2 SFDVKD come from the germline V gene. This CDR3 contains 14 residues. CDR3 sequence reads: CATSDVDRGYEQFF.

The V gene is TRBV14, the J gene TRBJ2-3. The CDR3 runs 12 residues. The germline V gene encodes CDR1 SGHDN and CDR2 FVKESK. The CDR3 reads CASSPYRDTQYF.

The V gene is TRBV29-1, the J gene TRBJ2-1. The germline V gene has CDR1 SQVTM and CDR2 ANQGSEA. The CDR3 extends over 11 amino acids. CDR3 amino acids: CSYGVYNEQFF.

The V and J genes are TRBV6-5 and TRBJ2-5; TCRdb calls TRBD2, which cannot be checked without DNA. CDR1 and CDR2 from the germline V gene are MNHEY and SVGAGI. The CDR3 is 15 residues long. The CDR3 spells CASSSLAGVVETQYF.

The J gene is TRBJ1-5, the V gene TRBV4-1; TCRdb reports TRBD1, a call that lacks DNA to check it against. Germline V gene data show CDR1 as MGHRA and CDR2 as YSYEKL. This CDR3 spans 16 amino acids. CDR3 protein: CASSKQGAANNQPQHF.

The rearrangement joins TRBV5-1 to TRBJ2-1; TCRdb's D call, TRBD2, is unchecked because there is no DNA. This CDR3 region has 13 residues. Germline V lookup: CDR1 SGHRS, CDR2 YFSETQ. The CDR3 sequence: CASSPRVGGEQFF. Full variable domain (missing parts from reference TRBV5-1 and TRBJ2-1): KAGVTQTPRYLIKTRGQQVTLSCSPISGHRSVSWYQQTPGQGLQFLFEYFSETQRNKGNFPGRFSGRQFSNSRSEMNVSTLELGDSALYLCASSPRVGGEQFFGPGTRLTVL.

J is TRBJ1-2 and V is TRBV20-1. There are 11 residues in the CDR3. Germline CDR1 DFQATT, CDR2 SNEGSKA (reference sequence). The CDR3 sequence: CSATANYGYTF.

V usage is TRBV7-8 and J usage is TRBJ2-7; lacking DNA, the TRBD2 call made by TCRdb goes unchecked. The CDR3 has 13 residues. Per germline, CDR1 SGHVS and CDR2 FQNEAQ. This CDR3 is CASSAGLYYEQYF. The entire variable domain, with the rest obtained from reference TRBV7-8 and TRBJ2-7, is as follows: GAGVSQSPRYKVAKRGQDVALRCDPISGHVSLFWYQQALGQGPEFLTYFQNEAQLDKSGLPSDRFFAERPEGSVSTLKIQRTQQEDSAVYLCASSAGLYYEQYFGPGTRLTVT.

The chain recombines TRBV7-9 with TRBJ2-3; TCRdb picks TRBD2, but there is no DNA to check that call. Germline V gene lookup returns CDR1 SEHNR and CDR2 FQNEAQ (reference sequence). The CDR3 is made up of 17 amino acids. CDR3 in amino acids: CASSLLPTSGPTHTQYF.

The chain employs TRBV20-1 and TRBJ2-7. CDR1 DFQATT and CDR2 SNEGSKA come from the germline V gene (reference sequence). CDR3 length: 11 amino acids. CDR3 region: CSAKRDHEQYF.

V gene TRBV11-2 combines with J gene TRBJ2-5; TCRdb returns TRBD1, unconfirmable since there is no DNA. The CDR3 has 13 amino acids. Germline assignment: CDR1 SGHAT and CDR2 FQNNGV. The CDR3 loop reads CASSPGGPKTQYF.

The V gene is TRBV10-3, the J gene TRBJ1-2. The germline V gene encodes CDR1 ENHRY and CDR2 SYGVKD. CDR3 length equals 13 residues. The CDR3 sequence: CAIRETENYGYTF.

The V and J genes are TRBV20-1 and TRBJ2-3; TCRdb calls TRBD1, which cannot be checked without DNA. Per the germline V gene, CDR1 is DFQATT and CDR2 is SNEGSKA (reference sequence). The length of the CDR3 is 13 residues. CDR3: CSVSQGARDTQYF.

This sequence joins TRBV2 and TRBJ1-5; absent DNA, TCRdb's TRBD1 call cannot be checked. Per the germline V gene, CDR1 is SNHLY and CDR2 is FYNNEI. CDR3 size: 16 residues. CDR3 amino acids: CASSADQGGFNQPQHF.

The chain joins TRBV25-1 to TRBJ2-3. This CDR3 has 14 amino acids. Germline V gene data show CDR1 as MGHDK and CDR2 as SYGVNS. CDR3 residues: CASSDSRGPDTQYF. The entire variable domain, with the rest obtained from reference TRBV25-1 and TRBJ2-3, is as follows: EADIYQTPRYLVIGTGKKITLECSQTMGHDKMYWYQQDPGMELHLIHYSYGVNSTEKGDLSSESTVSRIRTEHFPLTLESARPSHTSQYLCASSDSRGPDTQYFGPGTRLTVL.

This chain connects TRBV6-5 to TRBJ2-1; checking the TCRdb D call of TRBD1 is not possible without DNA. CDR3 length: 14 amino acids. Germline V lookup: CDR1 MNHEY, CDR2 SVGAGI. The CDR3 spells CASSLKGQNNEQFF.

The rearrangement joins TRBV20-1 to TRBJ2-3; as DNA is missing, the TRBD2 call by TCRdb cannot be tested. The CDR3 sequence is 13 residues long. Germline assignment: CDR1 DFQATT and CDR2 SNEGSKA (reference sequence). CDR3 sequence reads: CSARYGSEDTQYF.

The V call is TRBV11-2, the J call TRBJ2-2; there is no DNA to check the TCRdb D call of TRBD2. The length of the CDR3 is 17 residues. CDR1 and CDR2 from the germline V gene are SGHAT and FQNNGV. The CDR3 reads CASSPSGRDEDTGELFF.

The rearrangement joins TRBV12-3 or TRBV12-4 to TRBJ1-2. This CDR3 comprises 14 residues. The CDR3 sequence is CASRSYGTLDGYTF.

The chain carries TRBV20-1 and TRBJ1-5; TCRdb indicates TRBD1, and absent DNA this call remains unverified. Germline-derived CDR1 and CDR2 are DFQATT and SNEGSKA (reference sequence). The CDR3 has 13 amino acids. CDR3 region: CSASNRAGQPQHF.

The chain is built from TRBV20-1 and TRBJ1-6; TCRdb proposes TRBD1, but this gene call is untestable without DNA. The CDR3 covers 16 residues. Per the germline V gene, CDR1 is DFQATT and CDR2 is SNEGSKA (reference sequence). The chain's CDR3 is CSASLFGGLGNSPLHF.